The 18 T cell receptor beta chains below were found in one sample sequenced in a study of T cell responses to AZD1222 COVID-19 vaccine. Assay used: immunoSEQ multiplex PCR; TCRdb lists only in-frame clones, some missing. The table lists approximately 130,000 clones, about 89% of them singletons. This specimen consisted of peripheral blood, obtained 28 days after the second AZD1222 dose. These receptors were taken from an adult who received the AZD1222 COVID-19 vaccine.

This chain uses TRBV3-1 (or the pseudogene TRBV3-2) with TRBJ2-7; no firm D call. Germline V gene lookup returns CDR1 LGHDT and CDR2 YNNKEL (reference sequence). V dropped 0 bases and J dropped 3 bases, with 9 bases sitting between them. The CDR3 length is 14 residues. The CDR3 loop reads CASSQDTTSYEQYF. CDR3 sequence (DNA): TGTGCCAGCAGCCAAGACACAACCAGCTACGAGCAGTACTTC.

This clone is a singleton in its sample. The chain uses TRBV6-5 and TRBJ1-6; D not certain. The CDR3 has 15 residues. V was trimmed by 0 bases and J by 8 bases, leaving 11 bases between them. Germline lookup yields CDR1 MNHEY and CDR2 SVGAGI. The CDR3 loop reads CASSYSWGRDSPLHF. In nucleotides, the CDR3 is TGTGCCAGCAGTTACTCCTGGGGAAGGGATTCACCCCTCCACTTT.

This sequence joins TRBV4-3 and TRBJ2-7, with TRBD1 identical over 8 bases. Trimming removed 1 base from V and 3 bases from J; junction bases left unmatched: 5. Germline V gives CDR1 LGHNA, CDR2 YSLEER. CDR3 size: 15 residues. The CDR3 loop reads CASSQGTGKIYEQYF. The DNA of the CDR3 is TGCGCCAGCAGCCAAGGGACAGGGAAGATCTACGAGCAGTACTTC.

The chain recombines TRBV5-1 with TRBJ1-2; possibly TRBD1 for D (6 bases). The V gene's germline CDR1 is SGHRS and CDR2 YFSETQ. The CDR3 spans 14 residues. Trimming removed 2 bases at V and 3 bases at J, with 11 bases between. CDR3 coding DNA: TGCGCCAGCAGCTTAGGGGGGTTTGACTATGGCTACACCTTC. It translates to CASSLGGFDYGYTF.

V gene TRBV21-1 combines with J gene TRBJ2-3; the table's D call, TRBD2, has no DNA check behind it. TRBV21-1 is recorded as a pseudogene. The CDR3 consists of 19 residues. The CDR3 region is CASSPGLGGGVSSTDTQYF. CDR3 bases: TGTGCCAGCAGCCCGGGACTAGGCGGGGGGGTCTCTAGCACAGATACGCAGTATTTT.

The chain couples TRBV3-1 (or the pseudogene TRBV3-2) to TRBJ2-1; D not resolved. Germline CDR1 is LGHDT and CDR2 is YNNKEL (reference sequence). V was pared by 2 bases and J by 0 bases, with 8 bases between. The CDR3 extends over 15 amino acids. CDR3 coding DNA: TGTGCCAGCAGCCAAACGTTTAGCTCCTACAATGAGCAGTTCTTC. As protein: CASSQTFSSYNEQFF.

The V gene is TRBV21-1, the J gene TRBJ1-4; the D call of TRBD1 is as the table states it, not checked on the DNA. TRBV21-1 is a recognized pseudogene. CDR3 length equals 14 residues. CDR3: CASSRDRGNQKLFF. CDR3 nucleotides: TGTGCCAGCAGCCGGGACAGGGGGAACCAAAAACTGTTTTTT.

The V and J genes are TRBV18 and TRBJ2-5, with D unresolved. Looked up from germline, CDR1 is KGHSH and CDR2 is LQKENI. The CDR3 sequence is 15 residues long. V lost 1 base and J 3 bases, leaving 12 bases between the germline ends. In DNA, the CDR3 is TGTGCCAGCTCACCACGCCGGCCAGAAGAAGAGACCCAGTACTTC. Amino acids: CASSPRRPEEETQYF.

The CDR3 DNA reads as TGTGCCAGCTCACGGGACAGCATTGACACCATATATTTT. Amino acid sequence: CASSRDSIDTIYF. This chain connects TRBV18 to TRBJ1-3; 7 nucleotides align to TRBD1. This CDR3 is 13 amino acids long. Trimming took 4 bases from V and 8 from J; bases not matched to a gene: 5. CDR1 is KGHSH and CDR2 is LQKENI in the germline V gene.

This clone has only one observation. The chain uses TRBV6-6 and TRBJ1-6; TRBD1 agrees at 7 bases. The CDR3 totals 17 residues. V trimming: 6 bases; J trimming: 6 bases; junction bases outside the gene matches: 14. Germline CDR1 and CDR2: MNHNY and SVGAGI (reference sequence). The CDR3 DNA reads TGTGCCAGCAGCCGATCCTTTACAGGGGCGGGTAATTCACCCCTCCACTTT. It translates to CASSRSFTGAGNSPLHF.

The rearrangement uses TRBV18 and TRBJ2-7; 9 bases are shared with TRBD2. After removal of 3 bases from V and 1 base from J, the junction contained 4 bases not matched to a gene. Germline CDR1 and CDR2: KGHSH and LQKENI. This CDR3 region has 15 residues. The CDR3 reads CASSPPLAGSYEQYF. CDR3 nucleotide sequence: TGTGCCAGCTCACCTCCTCTAGCGGGATCCTACGAGCAGTACTTC.

V is TRBV12-5 and J is TRBJ2-5, with D hard to call. CDR1 and CDR2 from the germline V gene are LGHNT and FRNRAP. With 3 bases removed from V and 0 bases from J, the gap between germline ends came to 17 bases. The CDR3 spans 17 residues. The CDR3 protein is CASGFQSTADHQETQYF. The CDR3, as DNA: TGTGCTAGTGGTTTCCAGTCGACTGCGGACCACCAAGAGACCCAGTACTTC.

The chain carries TRBV3-1 (or the pseudogene TRBV3-2) and TRBJ1-6; 7 positions match TRBD1. This CDR3 has 12 residues. V was clipped by 4 bases and J by 11 bases; unmatched bases: 2. Germline values: CDR1 LGHDT, CDR2 YNNKEL (reference sequence). The CDR3 protein is CASSPQGPPLHF. The CDR3 nucleotides read TGTGCCAGCAGCCCACAGGGGCCACCCCTCCACTTT.

Concerning this clone itself: Other DNA sequences of this sample code for an identical CDR3. This sequence joins TRBV5-1 and TRBJ2-3, with D tentatively TRBD1 (5 bases). The CDR3 consists of 12 residues. Trimming took off 0 bases at V and 6 bases at J, with 5 bases between the two ends. Germline-derived CDR1 and CDR2 are SGHRS and YFSETQ. This CDR3 is CASSLEGDTQYF. CDR3 DNA sequence: TGCGCCAGCAGCTTGGAGGGGGATACGCAGTATTTT.

The CDR3 DNA sequence: TGTGCCAGCAGCCCCCGACGACTAGCGGGAGCCTTATACAGGGAGCAGTTCTTC. This sequence encodes CASSPRRLAGALYREQFF. This rearrangement joins TRBV3-1 (or the pseudogene TRBV3-2) to TRBJ2-1, with 12 bases that match TRBD2. The germline CDR1 and CDR2 sequences are LGHDT and YNNKEL (reference sequence). This CDR3 spans 18 amino acids. Trimming at V came to 4 bases and at J to 10 bases, leaving 17 bases not matched to a gene.

The V and J genes are TRBV5-1 and TRBJ2-5; possibly TRBD1 for D (6 bases). Germline assignment: CDR1 SGHRS and CDR2 YFSETQ. The V end was cut by 6 bases, the J end by 5 bases, with 17 bases between. The length of the CDR3 is 14 residues. The CDR3 region has the DNA TGCGCCAGCAAGAGAGGACAGCCCGCCGAGACCCAGTACTTC. The encoded protein is CASKRGQPAETQYF.

The chain carries TRBV3-1 (or the pseudogene TRBV3-2) and TRBJ1-1, with D possibly TRBD1 on 5 matching bases. V was pared by 3 bases and J by 4 bases, with 12 bases between. Germline lookup yields CDR1 LGHDT and CDR2 YNNKEL (reference sequence). The CDR3 sequence is 14 residues long. The CDR3 region has the DNA TGTGCCAGCAGCCAGGGGGGAGGGTTCACTGAAGCTTTCTTT. Protein product: CASSQGGGFTEAFF.

The gene calls are TRBV5-1 and TRBJ1-3; D possibly corresponds to TRBD1 (5 bases). The germline V gene has CDR1 SGHRS and CDR2 YFSETQ. Trimming shortened V by 2 bases and J by 1 base, and 10 bases separated the two germline ends. The CDR3 length is 15 residues. CDR3 nucleotide sequence: TGCGCCAGCAGCTTTGGGACGGGATCTGGAAACACCATATATTTT. This codes for CASSFGTGSGNTIYF.